This TCR beta chain emerged from a study of blood T cell repertoires in COVID-19. Across the whole study: COVID-19 samples collected from the United States, Italy and Spain covered acute and convalescent phases. In each case, the material was cDNA or gDNA derived from T cells, B-cell-depleted T cells, or PBMCs.

The CDR3 has 14 residues. Germline loops: CDR1 SGHNT, CDR2 YYREEE (reference sequence). One Seattle source followed patients from active infection through their disease course. Authors' methods: By means of reference gene primer amplification, nucleated cell counts were estimated. Sequenced by immunoSEQ multiplex PCR; TCRdb stores in-frame clones only, minus some. V and J calls and clone size are copied from that table; D and trimming were computed from the DNA. Among about 150,000 clones listed, 80% to 90% were seen once. In regard to this clone: The junction does not match germline at one end; this may be a read error.

Sequencing input: peripheral blood. The chain joins TRBV5-4 to TRBJ1-4; 9 nucleotides align to TRBD1. This receptor was taken from a man younger than 35 with COVID-19, enrolled during active disease. CDR3: CASSQGQGSEKLLF. Here the CDR3 DNA reads TGTGCCAGCAGCCAGGGACAGGGAAGCGAAAAACTGCTTTTT.